The 7 T cell receptor beta chains in this list originate from one sample, sequenced in a study of T cell repertoires in cytomegalovirus infection. TCRdb re-called the reads with MiXCR, one entry per CDR3 protein. The sample shows some 700,000 distinct CDR3 sequences, roughly 36% of them seen only once. What was sequenced was PBMCs. These receptors were collected from a human donor in good health (CMV status not recorded). Some clones in this sample may be carry-over from other donors' samples.

This clonotype came up a few times. The genes are TRBV28 and TRBJ1-1, with 10 bases lining up with TRBD1. The germline CDR1 and CDR2 sequences are MDHEN and SYDVKM. V shed 10 bases and J 4 bases; nucleotides not matched to a gene: 6. CDR3 length equals 13 residues. In nucleotides, the CDR3 is TGTGCCATAGACAGGGGGCGGGTCACTGAAGCTTTCTTT. Translation: CAIDRGRVTEAFF.

The chain uses TRBV6-6 and TRBJ1-4; perhaps TRBD1 as D (5 bases). The germline CDR1 and CDR2 sequences are MNHNY and SVGAGI (reference sequence). Trimming stripped 2 bases from V and 3 bases from J, with 13 bases between. This CDR3 region has 16 residues. Written as DNA, the CDR3 is TGTGCCAGCAGTTACGGGACCCCGGGGGCTAATGAAAAACTGTTTTTT. Protein sequence: CASSYGTPGANEKLFF.

CDR3 in amino acids: CASSFGRGTYNEQFF. CDR3 coding DNA: TGTGCCAGCAGCTTCGGGCGGGGAACCTACAATGAGCAGTTCTTC. The chain combines TRBV7-2 with TRBJ2-1, with D tentatively TRBD2 (6 bases). The germline V gene has CDR1 SGHTA and CDR2 FQGNSA. V was shortened by 3 bases and J by 2 bases, with 11 bases between the two germline ends. The CDR3 has 15 residues.

This clonotype was detected once. The chain couples TRBV20-1 to TRBJ2-5; TRBD2 is a possible D gene (6 bases). The CDR3 loop spans 19 amino acids. Germline V gene data show CDR1 as DFQATT and CDR2 as SNEGSKA (reference sequence). V was clipped by 0 bases and J by 2 bases, with 25 bases between them. The CDR3 DNA reads as TGCAGTGCTAGAGACCCGGCGGGGATAACATCCCCCGAACAAGAGACCCAGTACTTC. It translates to CSARDPAGITSPEQETQYF.

This clonotype was detected a few times. This chain's CDR3 is CASSPQLEKLFF. For the CDR3, the DNA is TGTGCCAGCAGCCCGCAGTTAGAAAAACTGTTTTTT. This chain joins TRBV2 and TRBJ1-4; D ambiguous. CDR3 length equals 12 residues. Trimming took off 6 bases at V and 8 bases at J, with 10 bases between the two ends. CDR1 is SNHLY, CDR2 FYNNEI, per germline.

In this sample, this clonotype turned up a few times. CDR3 loop: CASSLTASYEQYF. The CDR3 DNA reads as TGCGCCAGCAGCTTGACAGCCTCCTACGAGCAGTACTTC. The chain has TRBV4-1 and TRBJ2-7; D might be TRBD1 (5 bases). Germline lookup yields CDR1 MGHRA and CDR2 YSYEKL. V was shortened by 5 bases and J by 0 bases, with 8 bases between the two germline ends. This CDR3 is built from 13 residues.

The chain employs TRBV6-8 and TRBJ1-2; D gene unclear. The CDR3 is 15 amino acids. V shed 4 bases and J shed 3 bases, with 15 bases lying between them. Germline values: CDR1 MNHGY, CDR2 SAAAGT. CDR3 residues: CASSSSGQAYYGYTF. CDR3 nucleotide sequence: TGTGCCAGCAGTTCCTCCGGTCAAGCCTACTATGGCTACACCTTC.